The 23 T cell receptor beta chains in this list originate from one sample, sequenced in a study of T cell changes during pregnancy in multiple sclerosis. Repertoires were generated with immunoSEQ multiplex PCR, while TCRdb's copy carries only in-frame clones and drops some. The sample contains 85,000 to 130,000 clones, around 92% of which appear only once. The specimen was peripheral blood, collected before pregnancy. These receptors all come from a female donor with multiple sclerosis, enrolled in a pregnancy study.

V usage is TRBV7-8 and J usage is TRBJ2-1; 8 bases are shared with TRBD2. Germline CDR1 is SGHVS and CDR2 is FQNEAQ. The CDR3 is 13 amino acids. V gave up 2 bases and J gave up 10 bases; unmatched junction bases: 4. This CDR3 reads CASSLYGRGEQFF. The DNA of the CDR3 is TGTGCCAGCAGCTTATACGGGAGGGGCGAGCAGTTCTTC.

The chain recombines TRBV18 with TRBJ2-7, with TRBD1 matching 10 bases. Germline trimming cut 6 bases from V and 5 bases from J; bases unmatched to any gene: 4. Germline V CDR1 and CDR2: KGHSH, LQKENI. CDR3 length: 13 residues. Written as DNA, the CDR3 is TGTGCCAGCTCCCGGACAGGGGGGGACGAGCAGTACTTC. Its translation: CASSRTGGDEQYF.

The J gene is TRBJ2-6, the V gene TRBV19; D is perhaps TRBD2 (5 bases). Trimming took off 8 bases at V and 1 base at J, with 9 bases between the two ends. Germline V CDR1 and CDR2: LNHDA, SQIVND (reference sequence). CDR3 length equals 14 residues. CDR3 in DNA: TGTGCCAGTGCCGGAGGATCTGGGGCCAACGTCCTGACTTTC. It is translated as CASAGGSGANVLTF.

The gene calls are TRBV6-6 and TRBJ1-1; 9 bases match TRBD1. The CDR3 totals 14 residues. Germline-derived CDR1 and CDR2 are MNHNY and SVGAGI (reference sequence). V trimming: 6 bases; J trimming: 3 bases; junction bases outside the gene matches: 5. The CDR3 protein is CASRGTGRDTEAFF. CDR3 coding DNA: TGTGCCAGCAGGGGGACAGGGCGCGACACTGAAGCTTTCTTT.

This rearrangement joins TRBV5-1 to TRBJ2-1, with 8 nucleotides matching TRBD1. There are 14 residues in the CDR3. The J segment lost 4 bases and the V segment lost 4 bases, leaving 4 bases of the junction unmatched. Germline CDR1 and CDR2: SGHRS and YFSETQ. CDR3 in DNA: TGCGCCAGCAGCGTGGACAGGGCATACAATGAGCAGTTCTTC. Its translation: CASSVDRAYNEQFF.

This sequence joins TRBV5-6 and TRBJ1-2; D unresolved. The ends were cut back, 4 bases at V and 8 bases at J, with 12 bases in the middle. The CDR3 has 12 amino acids. Per the germline V gene, CDR1 is SGHDT and CDR2 is YYEEEE. CDR3 DNA sequence: TGTGCCAGCAGCCAGGCCGGGAGCGGCTACACCTTC. This encodes CASSQAGSGYTF.

This chain links TRBV18 with TRBJ1-4; TRBD1 matches 9 bases. Germline V gives CDR1 KGHSH, CDR2 LQKENI. V shed 3 bases, J shed 6 bases, and the junction held 2 bases outside the gene matches. The CDR3 length is 14 residues. The CDR3: CASSPGQGYEKLFF. CDR3 DNA: TGTGCCAGCTCACCCGGACAGGGGTATGAAAAACTGTTTTTT.

The chain carries TRBV5-1 and TRBJ1-4; possibly TRBD1 for D (5 bases). Germline CDR1 and CDR2: SGHRS and YFSETQ. CDR3 size: 15 residues. Trimming cost V 0 bases and J 8 bases, with 14 bases left between them. DNA for the CDR3: TGCGCCAGCAGCTTGGGCGGGGCTCCCGGGGAAAAACTGTTTTTT. It specifies CASSLGGAPGEKLFF.

The chain combines TRBV29-1 with TRBJ1-1, with TRBD1 as a possible D gene (5 bases). V dropped 7 bases and J dropped 4 bases, with 13 bases sitting between them. Germline CDR1 reads SQVTM; CDR2 reads ANQGSEA. CDR3 length equals 12 residues. The CDR3 protein is CSAQGLSTEAFF. CDR3 DNA sequence: TGCAGCGCCCAGGGACTTTCCACTGAAGCTTTCTTT.

The V call is TRBV5-1, the J call TRBJ2-6; D is undetermined. The CDR3 covers 18 residues. Per the germline V gene, CDR1 is SGHRS and CDR2 is YFSETQ. Between the trimmed V and J ends, which lost 0 bases and 1 base, there was a span of 14 bases. DNA of the CDR3: TGCGCCAGCAGCTTGGCCCCAAATTCCAAATCTGGGGCCAACGTCCTGACTTTC. It translates to CASSLAPNSKSGANVLTF.

This clone was seen once. The chain recombines TRBV27 with TRBJ2-1, with unresolved D. V gave up 4 bases and J gave up 3 bases, with 16 bases separating them. CDR3 size: 16 residues. Germline CDR1 is MNHEY and CDR2 is SMNVEV (reference sequence). CDR3 in amino acids: CASSSVRSENYNEQFF. The CDR3 nucleotides read TGTGCCAGCAGTTCCGTCAGGTCCGAAAACTACAATGAGCAGTTCTTC.

Written as DNA, the CDR3 is TGTGCCAGCAGCCAGGGACTAGCATACTACGAGCAGTACTTC. This translates into CASSQGLAYYEQYF. This chain joins TRBV14 and TRBJ2-7; TRBD2 matches 9 bases. The germline CDR1 and CDR2 sequences are SGHDN and FVKESK. CDR3 size: 14 residues. Germline trimming cut 3 bases from V and 3 bases from J; bases unmatched to any gene: 3.

The chain links TRBV29-1 to TRBJ1-1; D gene unclear. CDR1 is SQVTM and CDR2 is ANQGSEA in the germline V gene. The V and J ends lost 7 bases and 3 bases respectively, with 18 bases between them. The length of the CDR3 is 14 residues. In nucleotides, the CDR3 is TGCAGCGCCCCGAAGAGGACGGGAGACACTGAAGCTTTCTTT. Residues: CSAPKRTGDTEAFF.

DNA for the CDR3: TGTGCCAGCAGCCCGAGGGGGGGGACAACTACCTACGAGCAGTACTTC. Translating gives CASSPRGGTTTYEQYF. The chain has TRBV7-8 and TRBJ2-7; weak D call: TRBD2 (7 bases). The CDR3 is made up of 16 amino acids. Germline V lookup: CDR1 SGHVS, CDR2 FQNEAQ. Trimming removed 5 bases from V and 2 bases from J, with 19 bases in between.

The genes are TRBV5-6 and TRBJ2-1; 9 bases are shared with TRBD1. The V segment lost 4 bases and the J segment 6 bases; nucleotides outside the gene matches: 8. Looked up from germline, CDR1 is SGHDT and CDR2 is YYEEEE. The CDR3 spans 15 residues. The CDR3 loop is CASSNRGQGSNEQFF. The DNA for the CDR3 is TGTGCCAGCAGCAACCGTGGACAGGGGTCCAATGAGCAGTTCTTC.

The chain recombines TRBV19 with TRBJ1-6; 7 positions agree with TRBD1. V trimming: 3 bases; J trimming: 8 bases; junction bases outside the gene matches: 10. The CDR3 consists of 16 residues. Germline V gene sequence: CDR1 LNHDA, CDR2 SQIVND (reference sequence). For the CDR3, the DNA is TGTGCCAGTAGTATTTACCACGGGACAGAGGATTCACCCCTCCACTTT. Its protein is CASSIYHGTEDSPLHF.

CDR3 bases: TGCGCCAGCAGCTTGGGACAGGTTGACGCAGATACGCAGTATTTT. The encoded protein is CASSLGQVDADTQYF. The chain recombines TRBV5-1 with TRBJ2-3, with D possibly TRBD1 on 6 matching bases. The germline gives CDR1 SGHRS, CDR2 YFSETQ. This CDR3 region has 15 residues. The germline V and J ends were trimmed by 0 bases and 4 bases, with 12 bases remaining between them.

V is TRBV7-3 and J is TRBJ2-7; possibly TRBD2 for D (6 bases). The CDR3 is 15 amino acids. Germline V gives CDR1 SGHTA, CDR2 FQGTGA. V shed 5 bases and J shed 0 bases, with 14 bases lying between them. CDR3 coding DNA: TGTGCCAGCAGCCTCGGGGGTTCCAGCTCCTACGAGCAGTACTTC. Translation gives CASSLGGSSSYEQYF.

The V call is TRBV5-6, the J call TRBJ2-6, with a weak D call TRBD2 (7 bases). Germline V gene sequence: CDR1 SGHDT, CDR2 YYEEEE. V lost 1 base and J 0 bases, leaving 14 bases between the germline ends. The CDR3 is made up of 18 amino acids. The CDR3 sequence is CASSLFGRGASGANVLTF. DNA of the CDR3: TGTGCCAGCAGCTTGTTCGGACGGGGGGCCTCTGGGGCCAACGTCCTGACTTTC.

The V gene is TRBV7-6, the J gene TRBJ1-1; 7 nucleotides line up with TRBD1. Germline CDR1 and CDR2: SGHVS and FNYEAQ. V lost 5 bases, J lost 1 base, and 10 bases stayed unmatched. The CDR3 has 16 amino acids. The CDR3 loop reads CASSPNRQGRNTEAFF. The CDR3, as DNA: TGTGCCAGCAGCCCAAATCGACAGGGACGGAACACTGAAGCTTTCTTT.

V is TRBV2 and J is TRBJ2-5; 10 bases align to TRBD2. This CDR3 contains 16 residues. V lost 6 bases and J lost 4; bases outside the gene matches: 11. Germline V gene lookup returns CDR1 SNHLY and CDR2 FYNNEI. The CDR3 nucleotides read TGTGCCAGCAGGGGGGGTCTAGCGGGAGCACCAGAGACCCAGTACTTC. Protein product: CASRGGLAGAPETQYF.

The V call is TRBV7-9, the J call TRBJ2-1, with a possible D match to TRBD1 (5 bases). With 0 bases removed from V and 6 bases from J, the gap between germline ends came to 12 bases. Germline lookup yields CDR1 SEHNR and CDR2 FQNEAQ (reference sequence). This CDR3 comprises 15 residues. CDR3 protein: CASSLAGPDTNEQFF. The CDR3 nucleotides read TGTGCCAGCAGCTTAGCGGGGCCGGACACCAATGAGCAGTTCTTC. The variable domain in full, completed from reference TRBV7-9 and TRBJ2-1, reads DTGVSQNPRHKITKRGQNVTFRCDPISEHNRLYWYRQTLGQGPEFLTYFQNEAQLEKSRLLSDRFSAERPKGSFSTLEIQRTEQGDSAMYLCASSLAGPDTNEQFFGPGTRLTVL.

The CDR3 coding sequence is TGCGCCAGCAGCTTCTGGACAGGGGCCGGAGATACGCAGTATTTT. Encoded protein: CASSFWTGAGDTQYF. The chain combines TRBV5-1 with TRBJ2-3; 9 bases line up with TRBD1. This CDR3 is 15 amino acids long. The junction had 6 bases not matched to a gene; V was cut back by 2 bases and J by 5 bases. CDR1 SGHRS and CDR2 YFSETQ come from the germline V gene.